This TCR beta chain stems from a study of T cells after yellow fever vaccination (dated 2019 in TCRdb). About the investigation overall: Libraries from fractions with low cell numbers were prepared with the SMART-Seq v4 Ultra Low Input RNA kit. Bulk PBMC replicates and cell subsets were isolated from blood drawn at multiple timepoints before and after both primary and secondary immunization. Two healthy male donors made up the cohort, one aged 18 to 29 years and the other aged 30 to 40 years. To follow T-cell clones before and after primary and booster YFV17D yellow fever vaccination, bulk TCR alpha and beta repertoires were sequenced over time.

The label giving this sample's treatment or condition can be read as: live attenuated yellow fever vaccine strain. At every blood-draw timepoint, two biological replicates of bulk PBMCs were collected. PBMCs were isolated from peripheral blood using a standard Ficoll-Paque protocol. TriZol was used to extract RNA from bulk PBMCs, CD4 and CD8 fractions, and dextramer-positive and dextramer-negative fractions. Trimming removed 4 bases from V and 4 bases from J; the gene matches leave 6 bases unexplained. Its CDR3 holds 14 amino acids, cysteine through phenylalanine. Here the CDR3 DNA is all that survives: 42 bases in frame from base 1. Via the germline V gene, CDR1 is KGHSH and CDR2 LQKENI. This clonotype occurred many times. What antigen it recognizes has not been identified. Base-call qualities are not available, and no considerably larger clone is one nucleotide away. TCR cDNA was synthesized by 5'RACE template switching, through which a universal primer site and unique molecular identifiers were introduced. Priming of cDNA synthesis was performed from both the TCR alpha and TCR beta constant segments. Libraries were amplified in two PCR steps, with sample barcodes and sequencing adapters added in the second step. Sequencing of the libraries was done on either Illumina HiSeq 2500 (2x100 bp) or NovaSeq (2x150 bp). The authors' pipeline ran thus. Reads were demultiplexed and collapsed into UMI consensus sequences with MIGEC, and V(D)J alignment was performed with MiXCR. Vaccine-responding clonotypes were defined with edgeR using replicate PBMC samples, requiring FDR below 0.01 and a log2 fold change above 5 up to day 15. Each bulk clonotype received a CD4 or CD8 identity based on whether the sequenced CD4 or CD8 repertoire contained that clonotype at higher abundance. The raw public reads went through TCRdb reprocessing: fastp at Q25, MiXCR clone calling, in-frame beta chains kept. CDR3 protein duplicates are merged, each entry listing the most common genes and DNA. The V and J calls were determined by TCRdb, not by the authors. This sample comprises 350,000 or so distinct CDR3 sequences, approximately 8% of them detected only once. In total, the top ten clones hold 17% of the sample.

Beyond this particular receptor, the publication reports: A small share of clonotypes occurred in both CD4 and CD8 compartments, likely arising from convergent recombination. Most clones expanded after primary vaccination (approximately 95% of CD4 and roughly 91% of CD8) were re-detected after the booster, suggesting that broad memory maintenance occurred. Because only a couple of donors were included in the study, the extent to which the findings can be generalized is limited. FACS-sorted repertoires could contain abundant contaminating clonotypes from the bulk population, so computational filtering was required. The secondary T-cell response was found to be weaker but faster than the primary response, with a peak reached on day 5 rather than on day 15.

Recombination connected TRBV18 to TRBJ1-2, with 7 junctional bases fitting TRBD1. The material sequenced was PBMCs, taken roughly 45 days after the first yellow fever vaccination. The clonotype comes from a man aged 18 to 30 who received the YFV17D yellow fever vaccine. The DNA sequence is as follows: TGTGCCAGCTCACGAGAGGGGGCCTCCTATGGCTACACCTTC. This is translated as CASSREGASYGYTF.